Presented here are 26 T cell receptor beta chains from one specimen sequenced in a study of blood T cell repertoires in COVID-19. This table comes from immunoSEQ multiplex PCR, and its TCRdb copy is limited to in-frame clones, with some not included. The sample lists about 260,000 clones, 86% occurring once. The sequenced material came from peripheral blood. Receptor source: a man aged 40-49 years with active or convalescent COVID-19.

The genes are TRBV7-9 and TRBJ2-1; D may be TRBD1 (6 bases). CDR1 and CDR2 (germline): SEHNR, FQNEAQ (reference sequence). V was cut by 5 bases and J by 4 bases, with 12 bases left in between. The CDR3 has 14 amino acids. CDR3 loop: CASSLDRAYNEQFF. CDR3 sequence (DNA): TGTGCCAGCAGCCTGGACAGAGCATACAATGAGCAGTTCTTC.

This clone is a singleton in its sample. The chain is built from TRBV5-1 and TRBJ1-1, with D unclear. Germline CDR1 is SGHRS and CDR2 is YFSETQ. The CDR3 length is 13 residues. V gave up 5 bases and J gave up 1 base, with 9 bases separating them. CDR3 coding DNA: TGCGCCAGCAGATGGGGAGGGAACACTGAAGCTTTCTTT. This translates into CASRWGGNTEAFF.

This clone was counted only a few times. The chain has TRBV5-1 and TRBJ1-1; 11 nucleotides align to TRBD1. With V trimmed by 4 bases and J by 5 bases, 4 bases remained unmatched. Germline V CDR1 and CDR2: SGHRS, YFSETQ. The CDR3 sequence is 14 residues long. The CDR3 bases are TGCGCCAGCAGCATAGGGACAGGGGGTACTGAAGCTTTCTTT. Amino acids: CASSIGTGGTEAFF.

In DNA, the CDR3 is TGTGCCAGCAGTGAGGCGGCCGGCTATGGCTACACCTTC. Protein: CASSEAAGYGYTF. The genes are TRBV6-1 and TRBJ1-2, with D unclear. Trimming shortened V by 3 bases and J by 4 bases, and 9 bases separated the two germline ends. Germline V gives CDR1 MNHNS, CDR2 SASEGT. The CDR3 totals 13 residues.

Only one count was recorded for this clone. This chain uses TRBV5-8 with TRBJ2-7, with D maybe TRBD1 (6 bases). The germline V gene encodes CDR1 SGHTS and CDR2 YDEGEE. Deletions cut 0 bases from V and 0 bases from J, with 10 bases between. The CDR3 contains 15 residues. The CDR3 nucleotides read TGTGCCAGCAGCTTGGCCAGGGGCTTCTCCTACGAGCAGTACTTC. Translation gives CASSLARGFSYEQYF.

The chain carries TRBV7-2 and TRBJ2-5; 8 nucleotides match TRBD2. Trimming at V came to 0 bases and at J to 4 bases, leaving 4 bases not matched to a gene. Germline V gives CDR1 SGHTA, CDR2 FQGNSA. The CDR3 sequence is 15 residues long. The CDR3 protein is CASSLAAGARETQYF. CDR3 DNA: TGTGCCAGCAGCTTAGCAGCGGGGGCTCGAGAGACCCAGTACTTC.

The chain uses TRBV5-6 and TRBJ2-2; D is undetermined. The V end lost 5 bases, the J end lost 0 bases, and 8 bases lay between the germline ends. This CDR3 has 14 residues. The V gene's germline CDR1 is SGHDT and CDR2 YYEEEE. CDR3 amino acids: CASRDSSNTGELFF. For the CDR3, the DNA is TGTGCCAGCAGAGACTCCTCGAACACCGGGGAGCTGTTTTTT.

The chain uses TRBV7-9 and TRBJ2-7; D gene unclear. CDR3 length: 13 residues. Trimming shortened V by 4 bases and J by 3 bases, and 10 bases separated the two germline ends. The germline CDR1 and CDR2 sequences are SEHNR and FQNEAQ (reference sequence). The CDR3 loop reads CASSSNEDYEQYF. The CDR3 bases are TGTGCCAGCAGCTCAAATGAGGACTACGAGCAGTACTTC.

V gene TRBV3-1 (or the pseudogene TRBV3-2) combines with J gene TRBJ1-5; 8 positions match TRBD1. The length of the CDR3 is 14 residues. The germline CDR1 and CDR2 sequences are LGHDT and YNNKEL (reference sequence). V lost 3 bases and J lost 6; bases outside the gene matches: 4. CDR3 sequence (DNA): TGTGCCAGCAGCCAGGACAGGGTAGGTCAGCCCCAGCATTTT. This translates into CASSQDRVGQPQHF.

This clone was seen only a few times. The V and J genes are TRBV5-1 and TRBJ2-1, with 9 bases matching TRBD1. This CDR3 is built from 15 residues. The J segment lost 4 bases and the V segment lost 5 bases, leaving 7 bases of the junction unmatched. From germline, CDR1 is SGHRS and CDR2 YFSETQ. The CDR3, as DNA: TGCGCCAGCAGGCCCGGGACAGGGATTTACAATGAGCAGTTCTTC. This translates into CASRPGTGIYNEQFF. Variable domain in full (rest from reference TRBV5-1 and TRBJ2-1): KAGVTQTPRYLIKTRGQQVTLSCSPISGHRSVSWYQQTPGQGLQFLFEYFSETQRNKGNFPGRFSGRQFSNSRSEMNVSTLELGDSALYLCASRPGTGIYNEQFFGPGTRLTVL.

This chain uses TRBV27 with TRBJ2-7; 14 nucleotides align to TRBD2. CDR3 length equals 16 residues. V gave up 5 bases and J gave up 4 bases; unmatched junction bases: 7. CDR1 and CDR2 (germline): MNHEY, SMNVEV (reference sequence). In nucleotides, the CDR3 is TGTGCCAGCAGTGGGACTAGCGGGAGTATAGGATACGAGCAGTACTTC. The encoded protein is CASSGTSGSIGYEQYF.

The rearrangement joins TRBV27 to TRBJ2-7; TRBD2 matches 15 bases. The CDR3 runs to 15 residues. CDR1 is MNHEY and CDR2 is SMNVEV in the germline V gene (reference sequence). With V trimmed by 4 bases and J by 6 bases, 4 bases remained unmatched. CDR3 DNA: TGTGCCAGCAGTTGGACTAGCGGGGGGGCCTCCGAGCAGTACTTC. Encoded protein: CASSWTSGGASEQYF.

The chain recombines TRBV19 with TRBJ1-5, with TRBD1 as a possible D gene (5 bases). The CDR3 covers 13 residues. CDR1 is LNHDA and CDR2 is SQIVND in the germline V gene (reference sequence). V shed 4 bases and J shed 4 bases, with 8 bases lying between them. Written as DNA, the CDR3 is TGTGCCAGTAGTAATGGGGCAAATCAGCCCCAGCATTTT. Residues: CASSNGANQPQHF.

This clone was seen once. The rearrangement uses TRBV29-1 and TRBJ2-7; possibly TRBD1 for D (6 bases). This CDR3 is 14 amino acids long. The germline CDR1 and CDR2 sequences are SQVTM and ANQGSEA. V shed 6 bases and J shed 2 bases, with 17 bases lying between them. The CDR3 reads CSVRPWTDAYEQYF. The CDR3 DNA reads TGCAGCGTCCGACCCTGGACAGATGCCTACGAGCAGTACTTC.

The gene calls are TRBV29-1 and TRBJ1-4; D uncertain. Germline-derived CDR1 and CDR2 are SQVTM and ANQGSEA. Between the trimmed V and J ends, which lost 5 bases and 3 bases, there was a span of 4 bases. The CDR3 spans 11 residues. The CDR3 region is CSVPSNEKLFF. CDR3 DNA: TGCAGCGTTCCGTCTAATGAAAAACTGTTTTTT.

The rearrangement links TRBV7-2 to TRBJ2-3; 7 nucleotides match TRBD2. In germline, CDR1 is SGHTA, CDR2 FQGNSA. V shed 0 bases and J 5 bases; nucleotides not matched to a gene: 2. The CDR3 has 14 residues. CDR3 protein: CASSLAGGIDTQYF. The DNA of the CDR3 is TGTGCCAGCAGCTTAGCGGGAGGGATAGATACGCAGTATTTT.

This chain joins TRBV24-1 and TRBJ1-3; 7 nucleotides line up with TRBD1. CDR3 length equals 14 residues. With 5 bases clipped from V and 2 bases from J, the junction kept 2 bases outside the gene matches. Germline CDR1 reads KGHDR; CDR2 reads SFDVKD. The CDR3: CATSGTGTGNTIYF. DNA of the CDR3: TGTGCCACCAGTGGGACAGGTACTGGAAACACCATATATTTT.

The genes are TRBV11-2 and TRBJ2-7; D unresolved. CDR1 is SGHAT and CDR2 is FQNNGV in the germline V gene. The ends were cut back, 4 bases at V and 4 bases at J, with 17 bases in the middle. The CDR3 covers 15 residues. This CDR3 is CASSSPSLTKYEQYF. The DNA for the CDR3 is TGTGCCAGCAGCTCCCCTTCCTTAACTAAATACGAGCAGTACTTC.

V and J are TRBV12-3 or TRBV12-4 and TRBJ2-7, with D possibly matching TRBD2 (5 bases). The CDR3 is 12 amino acids. The germline V and J ends were trimmed by 6 bases and 4 bases, with 10 bases remaining between them. The CDR3 here is CASSEGRYEQYF. For the CDR3, the DNA is TGTGCCAGCAGCGAGGGCAGGTACGAGCAGTACTTC.

The rearrangement joins TRBV5-1 to TRBJ2-5; 7 nucleotides agree with TRBD1. Unmatched junction bases numbered 9, after V lost 6 bases and J lost 1 base. This CDR3 region has 15 residues. CDR1 is SGHRS and CDR2 is YFSETQ in the germline V gene. CDR3 loop: CASTAGRGLQETQYF. CDR3 in DNA: TGCGCCAGCACTGCGGGTAGGGGGCTCCAAGAGACCCAGTACTTC.

The chain is built from TRBV13 and TRBJ2-1; 12 nucleotides agree with TRBD2. The CDR3 has 15 amino acids. Per the germline V gene, CDR1 is PRHDT and CDR2 is FYEKMQ (reference sequence). Germline trimming cut 5 bases from V and 8 bases from J; bases unmatched to any gene: 7. CDR3 amino acids: CASSLTSGSFYEQFF. DNA of the CDR3: TGTGCCAGCAGCCTGACTAGCGGGAGTTTCTATGAGCAGTTCTTC.

This chain connects TRBV11-2 to TRBJ2-7, with 10 bases lining up with TRBD2. The V and J ends lost 2 bases and 3 bases, in that order; junction bases with no gene match: 10. Germline V gene sequence: CDR1 SGHAT, CDR2 FQNNGV. The CDR3 loop spans 17 amino acids. CDR3 protein: CASSLSSGGAADYEQYF. CDR3 sequence (DNA): TGTGCCAGCAGCTTATCCAGCGGGGGGGCCGCGGACTACGAGCAGTACTTC.

V and J are TRBV7-9 and TRBJ2-3, with D unresolved. Trimming pared 2 bases from V and 3 bases from J, leaving 15 bases between. CDR1 and CDR2 from the germline V gene are SEHNR and FQNEAQ (reference sequence). The CDR3 consists of 16 residues. Written as DNA, the CDR3 is TGTGCCAGCAGCTTATGGGCTCCGACCAAAACAGATACGCAGTATTTT. Its translation: CASSLWAPTKTDTQYF.

This sequence joins TRBV9 and TRBJ1-1, with 10 nucleotides matching TRBD1. Germline V lookup: CDR1 SGDLS, CDR2 YYNGEE. The CDR3 is made up of 14 amino acids. V lost 2 bases, J lost 3 bases, and 1 base stayed unmatched. The CDR3 here is CASSVGTGDTEAFF. For the CDR3, the DNA is TGTGCCAGCAGCGTTGGGACAGGGGACACTGAAGCTTTCTTT.

The CDR3 DNA follows: TGTGCCAGCAGTACAAACAGGGCCCATAATTCACCCCTCCACTTT. As protein: CASSTNRAHNSPLHF. This chain links TRBV6-5 with TRBJ1-6; D perhaps matches TRBD1 (6 bases). Germline loops: CDR1 MNHEY, CDR2 SVGAGI. The CDR3 length is 15 residues. The germline V and J ends were trimmed by 5 bases and 5 bases, with 13 bases remaining between them.

V is TRBV4-1 and J is TRBJ2-5; the D gene is possibly TRBD1 (6 bases). The CDR3 has 16 residues. Trimming removed 6 bases at V and 4 bases at J, with 21 bases between. The germline V gene has CDR1 MGHRA and CDR2 YSYEKL. CDR3 region: CASRDSQGPGGETQYF. CDR3 nucleotides: TGCGCCAGCAGGGATTCCCAGGGGCCGGGTGGAGAGACCCAGTACTTC.